The T cell receptor (beta chain) described here comes from a study of cytomegalovirus exposure and HLA in healthy donors. Study-wide results and limits: Within an earlier analysis, most TCR beta V segments proved productive either about 87% or about 30% of the time. V- and J-gene trimming in TCR beta was tied to a missense DCLRE1C variant by an analysis performed later.

With regard to this clone: The antigen remains unidentified.

CDR1 and CDR2 from the germline V gene are SGHDT and YYEEEE. The CDR3 consists of 14 residues. The V and J ends lost 3 bases and 8 bases, in that order; junction bases with no gene match: 8. The PCR was carried out with 60 Vbeta primers and 13 Jbeta primers. Method: immunoSEQ multiplex PCR; TCRdb's copy keeps in-frame clones and lacks some. The sample has about 130,000 clones, around 77% seen once. This TCR came from a male donor in good health and CMV-seropositive. Sequenced input: PBMCs. The chain employs TRBV5-6 and TRBJ2-4, with 7 positions matching TRBD1. The CDR3 nucleotides read TGTGCCAGCAGCTATGACAGGGTTTCTGACATTCAGTACTTC. Translated, it gives CASSYDRVSDIQYF.